These 22 T cell receptor beta chains were all obtained from the same sample, sequenced in a study of blood T cells in healthy people across ages. Primers used in a second PCR of roughly 6 to 12 cycles were a sample-barcoded 5' primer and a J-beta primer mix. MiXCR was run by TCRdb on the 5' RACE reads, yielding one entry per CDR3 protein. The sample carries hundreds of thousands of distinct CDR3 sequences, roughly 30% recorded once. Sequenced sample: blood. The source is a woman of 80 years or more in good health.

This chain links TRBV20-1 with TRBJ1-5; the D is unclear. This CDR3 has 10 amino acids. Germline V lookup: CDR1 DFQATT, CDR2 SNEGSKA (reference sequence). The CDR3: CSLGQQPQHF. The CDR3, as DNA: TGCTCCTTGGGCCAACAGCCCCAGCATTTT.

This clonotype appeared many times. CDR3 bases: TGTGCCAGCAGCCAAGAGAGCCAGGGGAGTGCAACTAATGAAAAACTGTTTTTT. Its translation is CASSQESQGSATNEKLFF. This sequence joins TRBV4-2 and TRBJ1-4, with a tentative D call TRBD1 (6 bases). The germline V gene encodes CDR1 LGHNA and CDR2 YNFKEQ. This CDR3 region has 18 residues. Trimming stripped 0 bases from V and 0 bases from J, with 14 bases between.

There are many counts of this clonotype. V and J are TRBV6-2 or TRBV6-3 and TRBJ1-2; D not certain. Trimming pared 2 bases from V and 0 bases from J, leaving 7 bases between. Germline loops: CDR1 MNHEY, CDR2 SVGEGT. CDR3 length equals 14 residues. The CDR3 sequence: CASSYPVSNYGYTF. CDR3 bases: TGTGCCAGCAGTTACCCCGTTTCTAACTATGGCTACACCTTC.

The V call is TRBV3-1, the J call TRBJ2-1; 7 bases line up with TRBD2. Germline CDR1 is LGHDT and CDR2 is YNNKEL (reference sequence). V shed 0 bases and J 3 bases; nucleotides not matched to a gene: 5. The CDR3 consists of 16 residues. The CDR3 sequence: CASSQDTGGVYNEQFF. CDR3 coding DNA: TGTGCCAGCAGCCAAGATACGGGAGGAGTCTACAATGAGCAGTTCTTC.

V gene TRBV3-1 combines with J gene TRBJ1-5, with D possibly matching TRBD1 (5 bases). Germline V CDR1 and CDR2: LGHDT, YNNKEL (reference sequence). This CDR3 is 16 amino acids long. Trimming removed 4 bases from V and 6 bases from J, with 19 bases in between. The CDR3 sequence: CASSPSGGQGVQPQHF. The CDR3 coding sequence is TGTGCCAGCAGCCCATCCGGAGGGCAGGGTGTTCAGCCCCAGCATTTT.

Worth noting for this clonotype: This clone may be a read error of a much larger clone one base away. This chain uses TRBV11-3 with TRBJ2-1, with TRBD2 as a possible D gene (5 bases). Germline lookup yields CDR1 SGHNT and CDR2 YENEEA. V lost 5 bases and J lost 13, with 21 bases in between. The CDR3 is 14 residues long. Here the CDR3 DNA reads TGTGCCAGCAGCCCCTCCCGGGGAATCCGGACCCAGTTCTTC. It codes for CASSPSRGIRTQFF.

V and J are TRBV19 and TRBJ2-5; 9 positions match TRBD2. The CDR3 extends over 14 amino acids. J was trimmed by 5 bases and V by 6 bases; bases with no gene match: 7. Looked up from germline, CDR1 is LNHDA and CDR2 is SQIVND (reference sequence). CDR3 protein: CASRAGGSTETQYF. Written as DNA, the CDR3 is TGTGCCAGTAGGGCGGGGGGGTCGACGGAGACCCAGTACTTC.

The chain is built from TRBV4-2 and TRBJ1-4; 10 nucleotides match TRBD1. Germline V lookup: CDR1 LGHNA, CDR2 YNFKEQ. The CDR3 loop spans 16 amino acids. Trimming removed 5 bases from V and 6 bases from J; junction bases left unmatched: 9. The CDR3 coding sequence is TGTGCCAGCAGCTATACCGACGGGACAGGGGATGAAAAACTGTTTTTT. Translated, it gives CASSYTDGTGDEKLFF.

This clonotype was detected a few times. The rearrangement joins TRBV6-6 to TRBJ1-4; D is ambiguous. Trimming shortened V by 5 bases and J by 7 bases, and 14 bases separated the two germline ends. The CDR3 loop spans 14 amino acids. Germline values: CDR1 MNHNY, CDR2 SVGAGI (reference sequence). The CDR3 DNA reads TGTGCCAGCAGTCGACTCCGAGGTGGTGAAAAACTGTTTTTT. Its protein product is CASSRLRGGEKLFF.

Turning to this clonotype: A read error may be the cause here, since a much bigger clone is one base away. V usage is TRBV6-5 and J usage is TRBJ2-3, with TRBD1 matching 8 bases. CDR3 size: 16 residues. Germline assignment: CDR1 MNHEY and CDR2 SVGAGI. CDR3 sequence reads: CANSLTGALSTDTQYF. CDR3 nucleotides: TGTGCCAACAGTTTGACAGGGGCCCTTAGCACAGATACGCAGTATTTT.

This clonotype came up many times. The chain has TRBV7-9 and TRBJ2-7; D is unclear. The V end was cut by 3 bases, the J end by 0 bases, with 9 bases between. This CDR3 region has 14 residues. The germline CDR1 and CDR2 sequences are SEHNR and FQNEAQ (reference sequence). The CDR3, as DNA: TGTGCCAGCAGCTTTATTAGGGACTCCTACGAGCAGTACTTC. It translates to CASSFIRDSYEQYF.

V gene TRBV20-1 combines with J gene TRBJ2-7, with TRBD2 matching over 11 bases. The DNA end lines up better with TRBJ2-5; the J call may be wrong. There are 15 residues in the CDR3. Germline lookup yields CDR1 DFQATT and CDR2 SNEGSKA (reference sequence). CDR3 sequence: CSARVPGTSGETQYF. The CDR3 DNA reads TGCAGTGCTAGAGTACCCGGGACTAGCGGTGAGACCCAGTACTTC.

The chain employs TRBV7-3 and TRBJ2-2, with 7 bases aligning to TRBD1. The J segment lost 5 bases and the V segment lost 3 bases, leaving 6 bases of the junction unmatched. The V gene's germline CDR1 is SGHTA and CDR2 FQGTGA. The CDR3 has 15 amino acids. CDR3 amino acids: CASSLGQQGTGELFF. The DNA of the CDR3 is TGTGCCAGCAGCTTGGGACAGCAAGGGACCGGGGAGCTGTTTTTT.

This clonotype was counted at least ten times. The chain couples TRBV6-6 to TRBJ2-3; 13 bases line up with TRBD2. The CDR3 sequence is 17 residues long. CDR1 and CDR2 from the germline V gene are MNHNY and SVGAGI (reference sequence). The ends lost 2 bases at V and 3 bases at J; junction bases unmatched: 5. The CDR3 coding sequence is TGTGCCAGCAGTTACGCGGGACTAGCGGGGTATACAGATACGCAGTATTTT. Translated: CASSYAGLAGYTDTQYF.

This rearrangement joins TRBV6-2 or TRBV6-3 to TRBJ1-5; no reliable D call. Germline values: CDR1 MNHEY, CDR2 SVGEGT. The CDR3 is made up of 16 amino acids. V dropped 0 bases and J dropped 6 bases, with 15 bases sitting between them. CDR3 coding DNA: TGTGCCAGCAGTTACTCGATGGGTCGGGTGAGTCAGCCCCAGCATTTT. This translates into CASSYSMGRVSQPQHF.

This clonotype occurred many times. The chain recombines TRBV10-3 with TRBJ2-5; no clear D. V lost 4 bases and J 2 bases, leaving 5 bases between the germline ends. The length of the CDR3 is 12 residues. Germline CDR1 and CDR2: ENHRY and SYGVKD. The CDR3: CAISVVQETQYF. CDR3 bases: TGTGCCATCAGTGTTGTACAAGAGACCCAGTACTTC.

About this clonotype itself: This could be a read error, since a much larger clone is one nucleotide away. J is TRBJ2-5 and V is TRBV20-1, with 9 bases lining up with TRBD1. The ends lost 6 bases at V and 11 bases at J; junction bases unmatched: 16. CDR1 is DFQATT, CDR2 SNEGSKA, per germline (reference sequence). This CDR3 has 14 residues. CDR3 sequence reads: CSAPRGQGQEEQYF. CDR3 coding DNA: TGCAGTGCGCCTAGGGGACAGGGACAAGAGGAGCAGTACTTC.

This clonotype occurred many times. The genes are TRBV9 and TRBJ1-2, with D uncertain. Germline CDR1 is SGDLS and CDR2 is YYNGEE. The CDR3 has 15 amino acids. The V and J ends lost 4 bases and 0 bases respectively, with 13 bases between them. CDR3 in DNA: TGTGCCAGCAGCCTCTCGTGGCTCCCTAACTATGGCTACACCTTC. This codes for CASSLSWLPNYGYTF.

Of note for this clonotype: A much larger clone differs from this one at a single base, so this may be a read error. This rearrangement joins TRBV20-1 to TRBJ2-4; no firm D call. CDR1 and CDR2 (germline): DFQATT, SNEGSKA (reference sequence). Trimming left V 3 bases short and J 15 bases short, with 18 bases between. This CDR3 contains 12 residues. CDR3 DNA sequence: TGCAGTGCTAGTAGGCTGGAGAACGAGCGGTACTTC. Protein: CSASRLENERYF.

This clonotype was observed at least ten times. The rearrangement links TRBV20-1 to TRBJ2-1; TRBD2 matches at 11 bases. The J segment lost 0 bases and the V segment lost 5 bases, leaving 12 bases of the junction unmatched. Germline lookup yields CDR1 DFQATT and CDR2 SNEGSKA (reference sequence). The CDR3 loop spans 18 amino acids. The DNA for the CDR3 is TGCAGTGCTCAACTAGCGGGGGCTACTGTGAGCTCCTACAATGAGCAGTTCTTC. Translation: CSAQLAGATVSSYNEQFF.

The rearrangement links TRBV7-2 to TRBJ1-1, with D possibly matching TRBD1 (5 bases). Germline V gene sequence: CDR1 SGHTA, CDR2 FQGNSA. The CDR3 is made up of 14 amino acids. V was shortened by 1 base and J by 10 bases, with 16 bases between the two germline ends. The CDR3 DNA follows: TGTGCCAGCAGCTTAGAAAGTTCGATCGGGGGAGCTTTCTTT. Translated, it gives CASSLESSIGGAFF.

This clonotype appeared many times. V gene TRBV6-6 combines with J gene TRBJ1-2; the match to TRBD1 covers 7 bases. CDR1 and CDR2 from the germline V gene are MNHNY and SVGAGI (reference sequence). V lost 6 bases and J lost 8; bases outside the gene matches: 6. CDR3 size: 12 residues. CDR3 residues: CASRDRASGYTF. The CDR3 DNA is TGTGCCAGCAGAGACAGGGCGTCGGGCTACACCTTC.